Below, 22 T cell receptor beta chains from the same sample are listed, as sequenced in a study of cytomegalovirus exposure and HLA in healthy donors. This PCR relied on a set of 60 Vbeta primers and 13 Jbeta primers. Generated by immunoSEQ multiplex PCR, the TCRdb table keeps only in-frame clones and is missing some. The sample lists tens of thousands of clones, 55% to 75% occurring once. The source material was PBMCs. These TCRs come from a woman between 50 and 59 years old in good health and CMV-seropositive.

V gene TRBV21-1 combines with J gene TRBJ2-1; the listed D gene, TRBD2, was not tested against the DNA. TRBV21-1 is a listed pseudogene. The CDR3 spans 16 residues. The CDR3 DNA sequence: TGTGCCAGCAGCAAAAATGTAGCCTGCTCCTACAATGAGCAGTTCTTC. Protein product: CASSKNVACSYNEQFF.

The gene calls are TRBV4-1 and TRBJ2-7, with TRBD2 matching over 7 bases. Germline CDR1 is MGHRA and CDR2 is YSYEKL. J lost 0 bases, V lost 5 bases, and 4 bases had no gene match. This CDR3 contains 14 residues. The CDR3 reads CASSSSGASYEQYF. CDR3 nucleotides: TGCGCCAGCAGCTCGAGCGGGGCCTCCTACGAGCAGTACTTC.

The CDR3 DNA sequence: TGTGCCAGCAGGGTTTCAGGGCTTAGCAATCAGCCCCAGCATTTT. This codes for CASRVSGLSNQPQHF. The chain has TRBV2 and TRBJ1-5, with D perhaps TRBD1 (5 bases). The CDR3 totals 15 residues. V lost 6 bases and J 0 bases, leaving 12 bases between the germline ends. Germline-derived CDR1 and CDR2 are SNHLY and FYNNEI.

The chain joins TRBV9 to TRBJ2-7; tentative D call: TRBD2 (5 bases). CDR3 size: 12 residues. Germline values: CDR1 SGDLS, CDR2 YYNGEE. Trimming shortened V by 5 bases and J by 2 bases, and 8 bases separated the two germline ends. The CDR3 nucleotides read TGTGCCAGCAGTTTCGGGGCCTACGAGCAGTACTTC. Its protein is CASSFGAYEQYF.

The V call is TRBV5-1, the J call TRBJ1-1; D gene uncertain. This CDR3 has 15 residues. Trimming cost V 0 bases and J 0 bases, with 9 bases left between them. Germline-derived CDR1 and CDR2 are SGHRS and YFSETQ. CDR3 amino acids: CASSLVPGMNTEAFF. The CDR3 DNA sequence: TGCGCCAGCAGCTTGGTCCCAGGCATGAACACTGAAGCTTTCTTT. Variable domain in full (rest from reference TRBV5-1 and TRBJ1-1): KAGVTQTPRYLIKTRGQQVTLSCSPISGHRSVSWYQQTPGQGLQFLFEYFSETQRNKGNFPGRFSGRQFSNSRSEMNVSTLELGDSALYLCASSLVPGMNTEAFFGQGTRLTVV.

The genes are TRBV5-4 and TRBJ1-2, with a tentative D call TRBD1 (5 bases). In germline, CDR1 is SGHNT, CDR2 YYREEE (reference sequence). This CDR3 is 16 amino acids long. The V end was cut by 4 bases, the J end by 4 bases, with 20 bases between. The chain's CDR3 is CASSPRGGRDFYGYTF. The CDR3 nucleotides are TGTGCCAGCAGCCCGAGGGGTGGCAGGGACTTCTATGGCTACACCTTC.

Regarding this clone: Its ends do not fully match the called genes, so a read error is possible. The CDR3 spells CSSSPVTYNEQFF. CDR3 DNA sequence: TGTTCCAGCAGCCCTGTTACTTACAATGAGCAGTTCTTC. The chain employs TRBV7-9 and TRBJ2-1; D not certain. Germline V gene sequence: CDR1 SEHNR, CDR2 FQNEAQ (reference sequence). This CDR3 is 13 amino acids long.

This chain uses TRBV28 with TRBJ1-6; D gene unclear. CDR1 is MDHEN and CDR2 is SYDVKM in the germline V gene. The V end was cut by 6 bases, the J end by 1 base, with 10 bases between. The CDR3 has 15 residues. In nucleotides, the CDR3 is TGTGCCAGCAGGTCGCCAGTTTCCTATAATTCACCCCTCCACTTT. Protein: CASRSPVSYNSPLHF.

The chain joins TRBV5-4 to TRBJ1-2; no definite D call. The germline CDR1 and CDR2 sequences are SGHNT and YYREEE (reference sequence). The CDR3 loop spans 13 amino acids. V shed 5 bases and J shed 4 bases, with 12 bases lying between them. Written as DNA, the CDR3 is TGTGCCAGCAGTTTTGAGAGTGGCTATGGCTACACCTTC. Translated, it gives CASSFESGYGYTF.

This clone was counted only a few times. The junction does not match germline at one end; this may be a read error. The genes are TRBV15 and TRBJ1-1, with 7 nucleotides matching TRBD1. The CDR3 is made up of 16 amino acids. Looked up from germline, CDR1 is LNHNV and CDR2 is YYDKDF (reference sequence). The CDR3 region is CATSRGYPSTGAREEF. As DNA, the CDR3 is TGTGCCACCAGCAGAGGGTACCCCTCAACAGGGGCCCGGGAAGAGTTT.

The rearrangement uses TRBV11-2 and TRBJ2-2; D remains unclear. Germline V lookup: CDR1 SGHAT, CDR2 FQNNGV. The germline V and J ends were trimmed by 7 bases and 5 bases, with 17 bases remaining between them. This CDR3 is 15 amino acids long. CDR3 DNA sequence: TGTGCCAGCATCGTAAGCGCATTCGGGACCGGGGAGCTGTTTTTT. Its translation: CASIVSAFGTGELFF. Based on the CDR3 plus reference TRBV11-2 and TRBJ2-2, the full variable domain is EAGVAQSPRYKIIEKRQSVAFWCNPISGHATLYWYQQILGQGPKLLIQFQNNGVVDDSQLPKDRFSAERLKGVDSTLKIQPAKLEDSAVYLCASIVSAFGTGELFFGEGSRLTVL.

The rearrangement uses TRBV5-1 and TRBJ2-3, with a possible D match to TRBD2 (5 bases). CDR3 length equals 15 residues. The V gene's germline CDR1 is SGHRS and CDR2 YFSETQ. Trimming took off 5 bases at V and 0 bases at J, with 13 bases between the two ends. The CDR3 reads CASRAGIPSTDTQYF. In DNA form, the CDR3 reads TGCGCCAGCAGGGCCGGGATTCCTAGCACAGATACGCAGTATTTT. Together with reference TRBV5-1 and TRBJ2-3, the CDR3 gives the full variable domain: KAGVTQTPRYLIKTRGQQVTLSCSPISGHRSVSWYQQTPGQGLQFLFEYFSETQRNKGNFPGRFSGRQFSNSRSEMNVSTLELGDSALYLCASRAGIPSTDTQYFGPGTRLTVL.

Here the CDR3 reads CASSFLGSSNTQYF. The CDR3 coding sequence is TGTGCCAGCAGCTTTCTCGGGTCGAGCAATACGCAGTATTTT. This chain joins TRBV7-3 and TRBJ2-3; D remains unclear. Trimming removed 3 bases at V and 7 bases at J, with 14 bases between. The CDR3 is 14 amino acids. Per the germline V gene, CDR1 is SGHTA and CDR2 is FQGTGA.

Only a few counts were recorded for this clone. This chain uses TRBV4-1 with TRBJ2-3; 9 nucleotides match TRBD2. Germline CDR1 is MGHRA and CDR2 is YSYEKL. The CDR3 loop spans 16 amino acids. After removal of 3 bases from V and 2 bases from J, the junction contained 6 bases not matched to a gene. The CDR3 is CASSQGRLAATDTQYF. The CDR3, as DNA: TGCGCCAGCAGCCAGGGCCGACTAGCGGCCACAGATACGCAGTATTTT.

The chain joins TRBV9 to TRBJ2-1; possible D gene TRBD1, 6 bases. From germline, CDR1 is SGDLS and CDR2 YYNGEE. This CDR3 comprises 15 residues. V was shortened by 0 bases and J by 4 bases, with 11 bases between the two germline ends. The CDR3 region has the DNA TGTGCCAGCAGCGTAGTAGGGGGAAGTTACAATGAGCAGTTCTTC. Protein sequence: CASSVVGGSYNEQFF.

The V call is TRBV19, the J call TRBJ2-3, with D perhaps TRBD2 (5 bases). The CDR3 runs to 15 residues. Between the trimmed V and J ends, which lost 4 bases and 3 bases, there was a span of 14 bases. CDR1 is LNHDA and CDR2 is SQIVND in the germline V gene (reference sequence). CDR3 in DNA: TGTGCCAGTAGTAAACTAGGTGGAGTTACAGATACGCAGTATTTT. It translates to CASSKLGGVTDTQYF.

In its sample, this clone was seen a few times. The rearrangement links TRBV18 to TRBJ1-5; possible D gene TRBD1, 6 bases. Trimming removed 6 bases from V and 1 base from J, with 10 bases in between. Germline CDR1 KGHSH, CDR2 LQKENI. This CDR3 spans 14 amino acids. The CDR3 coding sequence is TGTGCCAGCTCCCCCCAGGGGAGCAATCAGCCCCAGCATTTT. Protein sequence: CASSPQGSNQPQHF.

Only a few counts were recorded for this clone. In DNA form, the CDR3 reads TGTGCCAGCAGCTTCCAGTGGGGCACTAAAAATGAGCAGTTCTTC. Protein sequence: CASSFQWGTKNEQFF. The rearrangement links TRBV7-2 to TRBJ2-1, with D possibly matching TRBD1 (5 bases). Trimming took off 3 bases at V and 7 bases at J, with 16 bases between the two ends. The CDR3 extends over 15 amino acids. Germline lookup yields CDR1 SGHTA and CDR2 FQGNSA.

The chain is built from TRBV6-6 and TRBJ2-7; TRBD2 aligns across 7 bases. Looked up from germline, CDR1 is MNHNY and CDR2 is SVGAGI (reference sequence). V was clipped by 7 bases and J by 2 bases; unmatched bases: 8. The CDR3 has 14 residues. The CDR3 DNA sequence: TGTGCCAGCAAAACAAGCGGGGAGACCTACGAGCAGTACTTC. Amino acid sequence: CASKTSGETYEQYF.

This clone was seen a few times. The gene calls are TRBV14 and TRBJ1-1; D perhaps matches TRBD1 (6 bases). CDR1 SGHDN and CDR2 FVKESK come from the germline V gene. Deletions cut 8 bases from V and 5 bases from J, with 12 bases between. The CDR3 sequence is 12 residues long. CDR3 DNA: TGTGCCAGCGGAACAGGGTGGACTGAAGCTTTCTTT. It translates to CASGTGWTEAFF.

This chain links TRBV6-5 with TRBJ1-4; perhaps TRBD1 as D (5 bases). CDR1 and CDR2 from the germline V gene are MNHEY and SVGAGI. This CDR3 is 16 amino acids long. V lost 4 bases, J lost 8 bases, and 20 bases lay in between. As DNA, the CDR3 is TGTGCCAGCAGTTTCCCGGGACTTAGGGGTGGGGAAAAACTGTTTTTT. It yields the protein CASSFPGLRGGEKLFF.

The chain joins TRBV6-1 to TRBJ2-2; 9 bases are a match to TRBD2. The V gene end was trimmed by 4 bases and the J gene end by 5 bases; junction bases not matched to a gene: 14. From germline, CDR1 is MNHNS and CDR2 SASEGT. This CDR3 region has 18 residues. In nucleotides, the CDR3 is TGTGCCAGCAGTGGTTGGGTCGGCGGGGGGGTTGGGACCGGGGAGCTGTTTTTT. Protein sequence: CASSGWVGGGVGTGELFF.